The present T cell receptor beta chain was sequenced within a study of T cell repertoires in cytomegalovirus infection. Overall study findings and caveats: Frequencies of public TCR beta families were cumulated, and this identified carriers of CMV plus the relevant HLA. CMV-specific TCR beta clonotypes restricted by HLA-C dominated the ex vivo response.

V dropped 5 bases and J dropped 2 bases, with 7 bases sitting between them. Germline CDR1 GTSNPN, CDR2 SVGIG (reference sequence). The length of the CDR3 is 13 residues. This clonotype came up a few times. Its antigen remains unknown. Each CDR3 protein gets one entry after TCRdb re-called the reads with MiXCR. The sample includes 51,000 or so distinct CDR3 sequences, about 19% of them seen just once. This sequence joins TRBV30 and TRBJ1-6; no clear D. The source of this sequence is a human donor in good health (CMV status not recorded). Some clones in this sample may be carry-over from other donors' samples. The input for sequencing was CD8+ T cells from cultured PBMCs, taken from culture after CMV antigen stimulation. CDR3 nucleotides: TGTGCCTGGGGCCGGCCCTATAATTCACCCCTCCACTTT. Protein product: CAWGRPYNSPLHF. The complete variable domain, with remaining parts taken from reference TRBV30 and TRBJ1-6, reads SQTIHQWPATLVQPVGSPLSLECTVEGTSNPNLYWYRQAAGRGLQLLFYSVGIGQISSEVPQNLSASRPQDRQFILSSKKLLLSDSGFYLCAWGRPYNSPLHFGNGTRLTVT.